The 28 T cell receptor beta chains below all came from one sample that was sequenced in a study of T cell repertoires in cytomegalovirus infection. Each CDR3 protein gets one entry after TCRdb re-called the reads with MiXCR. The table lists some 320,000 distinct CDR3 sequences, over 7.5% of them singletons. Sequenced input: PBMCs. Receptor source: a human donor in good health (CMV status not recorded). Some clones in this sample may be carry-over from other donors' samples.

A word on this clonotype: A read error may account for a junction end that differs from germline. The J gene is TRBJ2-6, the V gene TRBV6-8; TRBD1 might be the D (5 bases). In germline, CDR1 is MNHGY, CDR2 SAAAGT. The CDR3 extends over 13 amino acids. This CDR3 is CASSYTGANVPTF. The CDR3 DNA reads TGTGCCAGCAGTTACACTGGGGCCAACGTCCCGACTTTC.

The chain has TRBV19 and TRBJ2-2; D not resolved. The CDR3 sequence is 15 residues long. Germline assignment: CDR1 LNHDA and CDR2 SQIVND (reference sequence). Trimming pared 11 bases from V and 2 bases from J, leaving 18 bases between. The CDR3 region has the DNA TGTGCCTCTGGTCCGGTGGGGATTAACACCGGGGAGCTGTTTTTT. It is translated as CASGPVGINTGELFF. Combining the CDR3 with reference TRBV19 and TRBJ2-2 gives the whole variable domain DGGITQSPKYLFRKEGQNVTLSCEQNLNHDAMYWYRQDPGQGLRLIYYSQIVNDFQKGDIAEGYSVSREKKESFPLTVTSAQKNPTAFYLCASGPVGINTGELFFGEGSRLTVL.

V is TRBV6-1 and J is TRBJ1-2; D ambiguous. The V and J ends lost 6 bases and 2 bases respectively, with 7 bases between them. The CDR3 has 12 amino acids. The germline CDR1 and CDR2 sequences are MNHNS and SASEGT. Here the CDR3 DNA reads TGTGCCAGCAGAGGACCCAACTATGGCTACACCTTC. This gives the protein CASRGPNYGYTF.

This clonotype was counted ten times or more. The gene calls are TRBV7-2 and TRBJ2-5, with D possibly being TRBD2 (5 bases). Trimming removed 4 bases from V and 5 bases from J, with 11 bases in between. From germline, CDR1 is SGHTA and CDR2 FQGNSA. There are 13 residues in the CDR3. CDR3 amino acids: CASSSSGWETQYF. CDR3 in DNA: TGTGCCAGCAGCTCCTCGGGATGGGAGACCCAGTACTTC.

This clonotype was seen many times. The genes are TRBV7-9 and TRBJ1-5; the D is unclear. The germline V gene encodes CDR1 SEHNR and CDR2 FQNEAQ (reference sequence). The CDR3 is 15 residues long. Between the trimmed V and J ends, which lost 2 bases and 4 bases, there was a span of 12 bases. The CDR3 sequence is CASSLNGAANQPQHF. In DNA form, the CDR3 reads TGTGCCAGCAGCTTAAACGGCGCAGCAAATCAGCCCCAGCATTTT.

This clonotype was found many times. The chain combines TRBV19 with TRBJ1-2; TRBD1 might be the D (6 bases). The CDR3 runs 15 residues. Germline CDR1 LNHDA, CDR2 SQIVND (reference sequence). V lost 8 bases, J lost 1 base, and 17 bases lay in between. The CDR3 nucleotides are TGTGCCAGTGATCAGGGGTACCGAGTTAACTATGGCTACACCTTC. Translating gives CASDQGYRVNYGYTF.

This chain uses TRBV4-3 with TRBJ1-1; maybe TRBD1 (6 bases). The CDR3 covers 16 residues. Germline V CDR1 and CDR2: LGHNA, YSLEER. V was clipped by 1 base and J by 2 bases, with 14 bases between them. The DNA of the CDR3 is TGCGCCAGCAGCCAAGCACAGGGTTTTTACAACACTGAAGCTTTCTTT. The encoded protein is CASSQAQGFYNTEAFF.

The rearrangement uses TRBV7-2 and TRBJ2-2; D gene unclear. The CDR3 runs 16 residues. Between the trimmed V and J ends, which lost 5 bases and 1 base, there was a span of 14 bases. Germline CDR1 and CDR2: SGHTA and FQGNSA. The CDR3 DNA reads TGTGCCAGCAGCAAAGGCGGATCTCAGAACACCGGGGAGCTGTTTTTT. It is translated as CASSKGGSQNTGELFF.

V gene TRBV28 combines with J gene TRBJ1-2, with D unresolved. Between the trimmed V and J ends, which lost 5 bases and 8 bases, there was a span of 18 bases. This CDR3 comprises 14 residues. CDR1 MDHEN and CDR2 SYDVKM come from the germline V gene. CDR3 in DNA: TGTGCCAGCAGTCTCCCAGCAGGTGGGATGGGCTACACCTTC. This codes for CASSLPAGGMGYTF.

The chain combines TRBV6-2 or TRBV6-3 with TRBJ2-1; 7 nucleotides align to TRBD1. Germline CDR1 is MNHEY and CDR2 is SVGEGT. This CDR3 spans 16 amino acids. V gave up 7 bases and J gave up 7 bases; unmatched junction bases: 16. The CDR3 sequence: CASKTEGQHWENEQFF. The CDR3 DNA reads TGTGCCAGCAAGACCGAGGGACAGCACTGGGAGAATGAGCAGTTCTTC.

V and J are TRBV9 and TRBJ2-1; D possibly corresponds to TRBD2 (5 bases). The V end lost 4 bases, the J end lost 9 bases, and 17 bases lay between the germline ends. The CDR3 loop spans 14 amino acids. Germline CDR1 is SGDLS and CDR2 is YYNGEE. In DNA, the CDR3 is TGTGCCAGCAGCATACGGACTTACCACAGTGAGCAGTTCTTC. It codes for CASSIRTYHSEQFF.

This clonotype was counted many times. The CDR3 here is CASTNRLRSYNEQFF. The CDR3 DNA reads as TGTGCCAGTACCAACCGGCTGCGAAGCTACAATGAGCAGTTCTTC. The rearrangement uses TRBV19 and TRBJ2-1, with D unresolved. The V end lost 7 bases, the J end lost 3 bases, and 16 bases lay between the germline ends. This CDR3 spans 15 amino acids. CDR1 LNHDA and CDR2 SQIVND come from the germline V gene (reference sequence). Based on the CDR3 plus reference TRBV19 and TRBJ2-1, the full variable domain is DGGITQSPKYLFRKEGQNVTLSCEQNLNHDAMYWYRQDPGQGLRLIYYSQIVNDFQKGDIAEGYSVSREKKESFPLTVTSAQKNPTAFYLCASTNRLRSYNEQFFGPGTRLTVL.

The CDR3 DNA is TGTGCCAGCAGTGTGCAGATGGATCAGCCCCAGCATTTT. Amino acids: CASSVQMDQPQHF. The V gene is TRBV6-4, the J gene TRBJ1-5; no clear D gene. Trimming removed 4 bases at V and 5 bases at J, with 9 bases between. The CDR3 is made up of 13 amino acids. Germline V gene lookup returns CDR1 MRHNA and CDR2 SNTAGT.

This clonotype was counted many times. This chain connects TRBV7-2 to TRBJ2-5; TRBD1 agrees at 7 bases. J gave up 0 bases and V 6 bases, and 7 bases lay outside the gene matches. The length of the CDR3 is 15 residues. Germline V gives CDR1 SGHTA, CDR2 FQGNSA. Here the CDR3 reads CASSYYRGNQETQYF. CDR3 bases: TGTGCCAGCAGTTATTACAGGGGAAACCAAGAGACCCAGTACTTC.

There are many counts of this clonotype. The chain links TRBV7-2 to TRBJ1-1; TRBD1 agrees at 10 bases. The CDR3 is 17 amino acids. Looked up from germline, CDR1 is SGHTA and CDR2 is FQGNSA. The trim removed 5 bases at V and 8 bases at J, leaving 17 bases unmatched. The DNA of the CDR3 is TGTGCCAGCAGCCCATCCCGGGACAGGGGACGGTTCGTGGAAGCTTTCTTT. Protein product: CASSPSRDRGRFVEAFF.

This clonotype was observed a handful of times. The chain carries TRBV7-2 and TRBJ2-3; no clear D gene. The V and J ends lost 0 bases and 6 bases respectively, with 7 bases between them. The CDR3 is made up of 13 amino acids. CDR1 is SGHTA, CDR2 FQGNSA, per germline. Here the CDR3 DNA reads TGTGCCAGCAGCTTAGCGGAAAGGGATACGCAGTATTTT. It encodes CASSLAERDTQYF.

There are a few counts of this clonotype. The CDR3 loop is CATEGGAHTGELFF. The CDR3, as DNA: TGTGCCACCGAGGGGGGGGCGCACACCGGGGAGCTGTTTTTT. The genes are TRBV10-3 and TRBJ2-2, with a tentative D call TRBD2 (7 bases). V gave up 10 bases and J gave up 3 bases, with 15 bases separating them. This CDR3 region has 14 residues. CDR1 is ENHRY and CDR2 is SYGVKD in the germline V gene.

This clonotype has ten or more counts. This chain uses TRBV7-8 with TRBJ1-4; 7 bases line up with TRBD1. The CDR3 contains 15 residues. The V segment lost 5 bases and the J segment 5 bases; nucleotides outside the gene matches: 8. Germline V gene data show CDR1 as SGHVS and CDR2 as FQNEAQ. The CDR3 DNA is TGTGCCAGCAGCCGGAGGGACAGCCGGAATGAAAAACTGTTTTTT. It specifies CASSRRDSRNEKLFF.

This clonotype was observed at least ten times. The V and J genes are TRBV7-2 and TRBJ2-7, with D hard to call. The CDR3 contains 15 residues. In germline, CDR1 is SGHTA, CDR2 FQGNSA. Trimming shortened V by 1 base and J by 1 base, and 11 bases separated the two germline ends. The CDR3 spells CASSLEAGPSYEQYF. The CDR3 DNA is TGTGCCAGCAGCTTAGAAGCAGGCCCTTCCTACGAGCAGTACTTC.

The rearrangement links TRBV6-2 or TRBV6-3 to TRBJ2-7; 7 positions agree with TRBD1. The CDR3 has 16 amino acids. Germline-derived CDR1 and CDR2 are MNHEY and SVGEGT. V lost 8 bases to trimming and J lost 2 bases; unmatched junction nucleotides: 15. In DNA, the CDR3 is TGTGCCAGCGCAACTTTGACAGGGCCTCTGACCTACGAGCAGTACTTC. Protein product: CASATLTGPLTYEQYF.

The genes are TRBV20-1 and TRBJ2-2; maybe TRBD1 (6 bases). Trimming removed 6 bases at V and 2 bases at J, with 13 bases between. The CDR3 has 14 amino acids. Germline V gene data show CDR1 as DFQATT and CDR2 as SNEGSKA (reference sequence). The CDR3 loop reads CSAKRQANTGELFF. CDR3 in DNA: TGCAGTGCAAAACGACAGGCAAACACCGGGGAGCTGTTTTTT.

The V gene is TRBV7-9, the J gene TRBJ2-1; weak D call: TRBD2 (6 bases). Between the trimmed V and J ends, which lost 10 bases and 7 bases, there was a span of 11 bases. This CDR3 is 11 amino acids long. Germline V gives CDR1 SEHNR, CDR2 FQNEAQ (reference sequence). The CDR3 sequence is CATPRGNEQFF. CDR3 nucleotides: TGTGCCACCCCCCGGGGGAATGAGCAGTTCTTC.

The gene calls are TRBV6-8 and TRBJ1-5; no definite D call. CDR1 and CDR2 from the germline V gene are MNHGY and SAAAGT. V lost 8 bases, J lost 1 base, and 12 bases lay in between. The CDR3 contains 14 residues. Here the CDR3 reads CASSPPTSNQPQHF. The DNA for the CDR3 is TGTGCCAGCTCACCCCCCACGAGCAATCAGCCCCAGCATTTT.

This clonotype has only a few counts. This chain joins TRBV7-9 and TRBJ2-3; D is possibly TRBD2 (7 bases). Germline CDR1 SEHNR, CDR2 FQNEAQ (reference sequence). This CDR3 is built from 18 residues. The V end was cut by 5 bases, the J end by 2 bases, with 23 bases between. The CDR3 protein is CASSPGAGAGLHTDTQYF. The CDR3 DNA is TGTGCCAGCAGCCCAGGGGCTGGAGCGGGATTACACACAGATACGCAGTATTTT.

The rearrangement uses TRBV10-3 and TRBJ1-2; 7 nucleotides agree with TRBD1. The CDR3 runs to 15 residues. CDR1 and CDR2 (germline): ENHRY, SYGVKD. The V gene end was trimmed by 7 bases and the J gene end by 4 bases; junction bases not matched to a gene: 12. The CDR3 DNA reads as TGTGCCATCAACACCGCCGGGACAGAGAGCTATGGCTACACCTTC. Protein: CAINTAGTESYGYTF.

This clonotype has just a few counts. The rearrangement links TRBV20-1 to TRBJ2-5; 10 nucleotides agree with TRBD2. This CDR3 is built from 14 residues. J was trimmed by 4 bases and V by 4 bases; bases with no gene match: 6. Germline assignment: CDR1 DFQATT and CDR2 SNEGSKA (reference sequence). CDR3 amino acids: CSAKAGGGRETQYF. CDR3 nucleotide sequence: TGCAGTGCTAAAGCGGGAGGGGGGCGAGAGACCCAGTACTTC.

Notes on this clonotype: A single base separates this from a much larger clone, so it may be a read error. The CDR3 spells CASKLEDSVSSPLHF. Written as DNA, the CDR3 is TGTGCCAGCAAACTCGAGGACAGCGTGAGTTCACCCCTCCACTTT. This chain links TRBV27 with TRBJ1-6; D may be TRBD1 (6 bases). Germline V CDR1 and CDR2: MNHEY, SMNVEV (reference sequence). Between the trimmed V and J ends, which lost 7 bases and 9 bases, there was a span of 19 bases. The CDR3 spans 15 residues.

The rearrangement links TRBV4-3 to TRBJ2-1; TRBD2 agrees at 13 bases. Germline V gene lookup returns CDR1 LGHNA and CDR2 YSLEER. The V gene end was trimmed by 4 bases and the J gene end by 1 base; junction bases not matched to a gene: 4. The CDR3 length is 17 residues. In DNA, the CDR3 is TGCGCCAGCAGCCGCCAGGGACTAGCGGGATCCTACAATGAGCAGTTCTTC. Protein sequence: CASSRQGLAGSYNEQFF.